This entry lists 26 T cell receptor beta chains sequenced from one sample in a study of Tregs in tolerant kidney transplant recipients. Measured with immunoSEQ multiplex PCR; TCRdb has only the in-frame clones, and not every one. The sample includes roughly 120,000 clones, around nine tenths of them seen just once. The specimen sequenced was CD4+ T cells from blood. These TCRs come from a human donor in good health.

This clone was recorded once. V usage is TRBV6-5 and J usage is TRBJ1-2; 8 nucleotides align to TRBD1. From germline, CDR1 is MNHEY and CDR2 SVGAGI. CDR3 length: 15 residues. Losses at the gene ends were 5 bases for V and 0 bases for J; bases not matched to a gene: 5. The CDR3 region has the DNA TGTGCCAGCAGTAGACAGGGGACCCCTAACTATGGCTACACCTTC. It encodes CASSRQGTPNYGYTF.

This chain links TRBV2 with TRBJ1-2; the match to TRBD1 covers 11 bases. After removal of 7 bases from V and 8 bases from J, the junction contained 9 bases not matched to a gene. The CDR3 is made up of 14 amino acids. Germline V lookup: CDR1 SNHLY, CDR2 FYNNEI. CDR3 nucleotide sequence: TGTGCCAGCATCGGGGACAGGGGGATCGGCGGCTACACCTTC. Its protein is CASIGDRGIGGYTF.

V and J are TRBV27 and TRBJ2-3, with TRBD2 identical over 9 bases. Germline CDR1 and CDR2: MNHEY and SMNVEV (reference sequence). The CDR3 spans 17 residues. The V and J ends lost 6 bases and 2 bases, in that order; junction bases with no gene match: 12. This chain's CDR3 is CASRPSSGTGDTDTQYF. The DNA for the CDR3 is TGTGCCAGCAGGCCCTCTAGCGGGACCGGAGACACAGATACGCAGTATTTT.

This chain joins TRBV6-1 and TRBJ1-2, with 8 positions matching TRBD1. Trimming removed 3 bases from V and 2 bases from J; junction bases left unmatched: 5. The CDR3 contains 15 residues. Germline V lookup: CDR1 MNHNS, CDR2 SASEGT. The CDR3 spells CASSDWTGPNYGYTF. The CDR3 nucleotides read TGTGCCAGCAGTGATTGGACAGGGCCCAACTATGGCTACACCTTC.

CDR3 residues: CASRDRGLSNQPQHF. CDR3 DNA sequence: TGTGCCAGCAGGGACAGGGGGCTGAGCAATCAGCCCCAGCATTTT. V gene TRBV6-5 combines with J gene TRBJ1-5; 11 bases fit TRBD1. Losses at the gene ends were 6 bases for V and 1 base for J; bases not matched to a gene: 2. CDR1 is MNHEY, CDR2 SVGAGI, per germline. CDR3 length: 15 residues.

V usage is TRBV19 and J usage is TRBJ2-6, with unresolved D. V was pared by 6 bases and J by 0 bases, with 6 bases between. The CDR3 is 14 amino acids. Germline V gene data show CDR1 as LNHDA and CDR2 as SQIVND (reference sequence). CDR3 in DNA: TGTGCCAGTAGGGCAAGCTCTGGGGCCAACGTCCTGACTTTC. Encoded protein: CASRASSGANVLTF.

The chain recombines TRBV9 with TRBJ2-3; D remains ambiguous. V dropped 3 bases and J dropped 3 bases, with 8 bases sitting between them. Germline CDR1 is SGDLS and CDR2 is YYNGEE. The CDR3 is 13 residues long. CDR3 nucleotide sequence: TGTGCCAGCAGCGATAGGTTTACAGATACGCAGTATTTT. This gives the protein CASSDRFTDTQYF.

The chain joins TRBV27 to TRBJ1-5; 9 bases line up with TRBD1. This CDR3 contains 13 residues. Germline loops: CDR1 MNHEY, CDR2 SMNVEV (reference sequence). The V segment lost 10 bases and the J segment 4 bases; nucleotides outside the gene matches: 5. CDR3 protein: CATAGTGNQPQHF. CDR3 in DNA: TGTGCCACCGCCGGGACAGGGAATCAGCCCCAGCATTTT.

The V gene is TRBV6-5, the J gene TRBJ1-3; the D gene is possibly TRBD1 (5 bases). V was trimmed by 0 bases and J by 0 bases, leaving 9 bases between them. Germline CDR1 and CDR2: MNHEY and SVGAGI. The CDR3 length is 16 residues. CDR3 residues: CASSYSTGLSGNTIYF. In nucleotides, the CDR3 is TGTGCCAGCAGTTACTCGACGGGACTCTCTGGAAACACCATATATTTT.

V gene TRBV14 combines with J gene TRBJ2-5; 7 positions agree with TRBD2. Germline V gene data show CDR1 as SGHDN and CDR2 as FVKESK. This CDR3 spans 15 amino acids. V gave up 5 bases and J gave up 7 bases; unmatched junction bases: 13. In DNA form, the CDR3 reads TGTGCCAGCAGCGGAGGGCTAGCGGCCTCCGGGACCCAGTACTTC. This gives the protein CASSGGLAASGTQYF.

CDR3 sequence (DNA): TGCGCCAGCAGCCAAATTTGGGCTAGCGGGAGTCGGCTGGCCGGGGAGCTGTTTTTT. It encodes CASSQIWASGSRLAGELFF. This sequence joins TRBV4-1 and TRBJ2-2; 10 bases align to TRBD2. The CDR3 totals 19 residues. V gave up 2 bases and J gave up 6 bases; unmatched junction bases: 15. Germline CDR1 reads MGHRA; CDR2 reads YSYEKL.

The V call is TRBV5-1, the J call TRBJ2-7; TRBD2 matches at 9 bases. Germline values: CDR1 SGHRS, CDR2 YFSETQ. The V gene end was trimmed by 3 bases and the J gene end by 1 base; junction bases not matched to a gene: 8. The CDR3 length is 16 residues. CDR3 DNA sequence: TGCGCCAGCAGCTCGGGACTAGCCGCCGATTCCTACGAGCAGTACTTC. It translates to CASSSGLAADSYEQYF.

The V gene is TRBV10-1, the J gene TRBJ1-1; the D gene is possibly TRBD1 (6 bases). CDR1 is WNHNN and CDR2 is SYGVQD in the germline V gene (reference sequence). The CDR3 runs to 16 residues. Trimming removed 0 bases at V and 5 bases at J, with 16 bases between. The CDR3 here is CASSESGGRRETEAFF. The CDR3 coding sequence is TGCGCCAGCAGTGAGTCGGGGGGGCGAAGGGAAACTGAAGCTTTCTTT.

This clone was counted once. The rearrangement uses TRBV6-5 and TRBJ1-2, with TRBD1 matching over 7 bases. The CDR3 covers 15 residues. After removal of 6 bases from V and 5 bases from J, the junction contained 12 bases not matched to a gene. Looked up from germline, CDR1 is MNHEY and CDR2 is SVGAGI. CDR3 nucleotide sequence: TGTGCCAGCAGAAATGTGAGACAGGGTGAATATGGCTACACCTTC. Translating gives CASRNVRQGEYGYTF.

This rearrangement joins TRBV12-5 to TRBJ2-3; 13 nucleotides line up with TRBD2. Trimming removed 1 base from V and 2 bases from J; junction bases left unmatched: 3. Germline CDR1 and CDR2: LGHNT and FRNRAP. The CDR3 length is 17 residues. CDR3 in DNA: TGTGCTAGTGGTTTGGGGGGACTAGCGGGACCCACAGATACGCAGTATTTT. Its protein product is CASGLGGLAGPTDTQYF.

The chain uses TRBV6-1 and TRBJ1-2, with a tentative D call TRBD1 (5 bases). The CDR3 contains 12 residues. Per the germline V gene, CDR1 is MNHNS and CDR2 is SASEGT. V gave up 8 bases and J gave up 4 bases, with 11 bases separating them. The CDR3 here is CASAEGSYGYTF. DNA of the CDR3: TGTGCCAGCGCTGAGGGGTCCTATGGCTACACCTTC.

This rearrangement joins TRBV7-6 to TRBJ2-1; weak D call: TRBD2 (7 bases). V gave up 4 bases and J gave up 9 bases, with 19 bases separating them. Germline-derived CDR1 and CDR2 are SGHVS and FNYEAQ. This CDR3 comprises 15 residues. In nucleotides, the CDR3 is TGTGCCAGCAGCTCCGCTAGCGGTAGAGGGGGTGAGCAGTTCTTC. This codes for CASSSASGRGGEQFF.

The chain recombines TRBV7-9 with TRBJ1-4, with 10 nucleotides matching TRBD1. Germline V CDR1 and CDR2: SEHNR, FQNEAQ (reference sequence). CDR3 length equals 15 residues. V gave up 4 bases and J gave up 6 bases; unmatched junction bases: 5. CDR3 coding DNA: TGTGCCAGCAGCTCGACAGGGGGCAGTTATGAAAAACTGTTTTTT. It yields the protein CASSSTGGSYEKLFF.

The rearrangement links TRBV10-2 to TRBJ1-5; D unclear. The germline V gene has CDR1 WSHSY and CDR2 SAAADI. CDR3 length: 14 amino acids. Between the trimmed V and J ends, which lost 0 bases and 7 bases, there was a span of 10 bases. The CDR3 DNA follows: TGCGCCAGCAGTGAGTCGAGTATCAGCCAGCCCCAGCATTTT. Amino acid sequence: CASSESSISQPQHF.

This clone was observed once. The chain employs TRBV7-2 and TRBJ1-1, with D uncertain. Germline V lookup: CDR1 SGHTA, CDR2 FQGNSA. The length of the CDR3 is 13 residues. Trimming removed 1 base from V and 7 bases from J, with 10 bases in between. CDR3 loop: CASSLVRRGEAFF. CDR3 bases: TGTGCCAGCAGCTTAGTTCGACGGGGTGAAGCTTTCTTT.

The chain employs TRBV19 and TRBJ1-1, with TRBD1 matching 8 bases. CDR3 size: 16 residues. V trimming: 5 bases; J trimming: 4 bases; junction bases outside the gene matches: 12. Germline V gene data show CDR1 as LNHDA and CDR2 as SQIVND (reference sequence). CDR3 in amino acids: CASSLGRGLSGTEAFF. For the CDR3, the DNA is TGTGCCAGTAGTTTGGGCAGGGGGCTGTCGGGCACTGAAGCTTTCTTT.

This clone was seen a single time. The chain is built from TRBV6-5 and TRBJ1-2; D is uncertain. The CDR3 is made up of 14 amino acids. V gave up 2 bases and J gave up 0 bases, with 7 bases separating them. Germline values: CDR1 MNHEY, CDR2 SVGAGI. CDR3 in DNA: TGTGCCAGCAGTTACAGCCAGACTAACTATGGCTACACCTTC. This gives the protein CASSYSQTNYGYTF.

The chain joins TRBV5-1 to TRBJ2-5; no clear D. Trimming removed 0 bases at V and 1 base at J, with 4 bases between. The germline V gene encodes CDR1 SGHRS and CDR2 YFSETQ. This CDR3 region has 13 residues. The CDR3 sequence is CASSLAAQETQYF. The CDR3 bases are TGCGCCAGCAGCTTGGCGGCCCAAGAGACCCAGTACTTC.

The chain has TRBV7-8 and TRBJ2-7; 10 bases line up with TRBD1. CDR3 length: 14 residues. Per the germline V gene, CDR1 is SGHVS and CDR2 is FQNEAQ. Trimming removed 5 bases from V and 6 bases from J; junction bases left unmatched: 7. The CDR3 here is CASSRRDRGLEQYF. CDR3 in DNA: TGTGCCAGCAGCCGCCGGGACAGGGGTCTCGAGCAGTACTTC.

J is TRBJ2-7 and V is TRBV5-6, with TRBD1 identical over 9 bases. The CDR3 sequence is 14 residues long. Germline V gene lookup returns CDR1 SGHDT and CDR2 YYEEEE. The V segment lost 2 bases and the J segment 5 bases; nucleotides outside the gene matches: 5. This CDR3 is CASSFRDRDNEQYF. CDR3 nucleotides: TGTGCCAGCAGCTTTAGGGACAGGGACAACGAGCAGTACTTC.

The chain uses TRBV5-1 and TRBJ2-2, with 11 positions matching TRBD2. Looked up from germline, CDR1 is SGHRS and CDR2 is YFSETQ. The CDR3 length is 15 residues. V was clipped by 4 bases and J by 3 bases; unmatched bases: 2. CDR3 in DNA: TGCGCCAGCAGCCGGGGACTAGCGGACACCGGGGAGCTGTTTTTT. This codes for CASSRGLADTGELFF.